The following is a T cell receptor (beta chain) sequence with its context. The length of the CDR3 is 16 residues. Germline lookup yields CDR1 SGHAT and CDR2 FQNNGV. Trimming shortened V by 1 base and J by 0 bases, and 12 bases separated the two germline ends. The entry originates in a study of blood T cell repertoires in COVID-19. Study-level information: Donors in the United States, Italy and Spain gave samples during acute or convalescent COVID-19.

TCRdb's copy holds only in-frame clones and misses some; the assay was immunoSEQ multiplex PCR. The sample records about 95,000 clones, approximately 84% being singletons. The receptor was derived from a man older than 75 with active or convalescent COVID-19. Sequenced: peripheral blood. The gene calls are TRBV11-2 and TRBJ2-5; D is unclear. The CDR3 here is CASSLGLGLYQETQYF. The CDR3, as DNA: TGTGCCAGCAGCTTAGGGTTGGGCTTGTACCAAGAGACCCAGTACTTC.